These 23 T cell receptor beta chains originate from one sample sequenced in a study of shared clonotypes between healthy human individuals. Here immunoSEQ multiplex PCR was the method, and the copy in TCRdb shows in-frame clones only, minus some. The table includes some 980,000 clones, 70% to 85% detected once. The sample taken for sequencing was memory CD4+ T cells sorted from blood. Subset defined: CD45RA-negative fraction. These TCRs come from a man aged 18 to 30 in good health.

This chain uses TRBV18 with TRBJ1-1, with unresolved D. Germline-derived CDR1 and CDR2 are KGHSH and LQKENI. CDR3 size: 14 residues. Between the trimmed V and J ends, which lost 4 bases and 2 bases, there was a span of 11 bases. The CDR3 DNA reads as TGTGCCAGCTCACTCCAGCACGGAAACACTGAAGCTTTCTTT. Amino acids: CASSLQHGNTEAFF. The whole variable domain, remainder taken from reference TRBV18 and TRBJ1-1, is NAGVMQNPRHLVRRRGQEARLRCSPMKGHSHVYWYRQLPEEGLKFMVYLQKENIIDESGMPKERFSAEFPKEGPSILRIQQVVRGDSAAYFCASSLQHGNTEAFFGQGTRLTVV.

Written as DNA, the CDR3 is TGTGCCAGCAGGACTCGGGGGGGGCAGGGCACCGGGGAGCTGTTTTTT. Translating gives CASRTRGGQGTGELFF. V and J are TRBV27 and TRBJ2-2; TRBD2 matches 8 bases. Germline values: CDR1 MNHEY, CDR2 SMNVEV (reference sequence). The J segment lost 4 bases and the V segment lost 6 bases, leaving 10 bases of the junction unmatched. The CDR3 runs to 16 residues.

This clone was detected a few times. This chain links TRBV10-1 with TRBJ2-3; 7 positions match TRBD1. V dropped 0 bases and J dropped 1; count of bases not matched to a gene: 1. This CDR3 has 15 residues. CDR1 WNHNN and CDR2 SYGVQD come from the germline V gene (reference sequence). Here the CDR3 reads CASSESTGGTDTQYF. The CDR3 coding sequence is TGCGCCAGCAGTGAGTCCACAGGGGGCACAGATACGCAGTATTTT.

This clone was counted a few times. The chain is built from TRBV7-9 and TRBJ2-1, with 9 bases identical to TRBD2. Trimming removed 5 bases from V and 15 bases from J; junction bases left unmatched: 8. The CDR3 length is 12 residues. Germline values: CDR1 SEHNR, CDR2 FQNEAQ (reference sequence). The chain's CDR3 is CASSVTGTSMFF. The CDR3 DNA follows: TGTGCCAGCAGCGTTACCGGGACTAGCATGTTCTTC.

The chain uses TRBV4-2 and TRBJ2-4, with D perhaps assigned TRBD1 or TRBD2 (5 bases each). V shed 1 base and J shed 9 bases, with 19 bases lying between them. Germline V lookup: CDR1 LGHNA, CDR2 YNFKEQ. The length of the CDR3 is 16 residues. In DNA form, the CDR3 reads TGTGCCAGCAGCCAAGCCGGACAAAGGGAGATAGCCATTCAGTACTTC. This codes for CASSQAGQREIAIQYF.

V usage is TRBV19 and J usage is TRBJ2-7; 7 nucleotides line up with TRBD2. The CDR3 covers 14 residues. The ends lost 2 bases at V and 3 bases at J; junction bases unmatched: 4. CDR1 and CDR2 (germline): LNHDA, SQIVND (reference sequence). Here the CDR3 DNA reads TGTGCCAGTAGTATACAAGCGGGACTCTACGAGCAGTACTTC. Translating gives CASSIQAGLYEQYF.

Regarding this clone: This sample also contains other DNA sequences that code for the same CDR3. The rearrangement joins TRBV30 to TRBJ1-3; D is unclear. This CDR3 is built from 11 residues. Trimming took off 1 base at V and 4 bases at J, with 2 bases between the two ends. CDR1 is GTSNPN and CDR2 is SVGIG in the germline V gene (reference sequence). DNA for the CDR3: TGTGCCTGGAGTGCCGGAAACACCATATATTTT. As protein: CAWSAGNTIYF.

The chain combines TRBV4-1 with TRBJ1-5; D gene uncertain. This CDR3 comprises 13 residues. The V end lost 3 bases, the J end lost 6 bases, and 9 bases lay between the germline ends. Per germline, CDR1 MGHRA and CDR2 YSYEKL. Here the CDR3 reads CASSQQFSQPQHF. The CDR3 DNA sequence: TGCGCCAGCAGCCAGCAGTTTAGTCAGCCCCAGCATTTT.

The gene calls are TRBV6-1 and TRBJ1-6; TRBD1 aligns across 8 bases. Unmatched junction bases numbered 6, after V lost 7 bases and J lost 7 bases. This CDR3 has 14 residues. CDR1 is MNHNS and CDR2 is SASEGT in the germline V gene. The DNA of the CDR3 is TGTGCCAGCACCGCGGGACAGGACAATTCACCCCTCCACTTT. Protein product: CASTAGQDNSPLHF.

The V call is TRBV5-1, the J call TRBJ2-7; D perhaps matches TRBD2 (6 bases). The CDR3 spans 15 residues. Per germline, CDR1 SGHRS and CDR2 YFSETQ. The ends were cut back, 3 bases at V and 4 bases at J, with 17 bases in the middle. The CDR3 is CASSSTGPGGYEQYF. The CDR3 DNA reads as TGCGCCAGCAGCTCCACCGGGCCCGGGGGTTACGAGCAGTACTTC.

About this clone itself: A clone one base away is much larger, so this may be a read error. The rearrangement uses TRBV9 and TRBJ1-3, with a weak D call TRBD1 (5 bases). The germline CDR1 and CDR2 sequences are SGDLS and YYNGEE. There are 14 residues in the CDR3. Trimming removed 2 bases from V and 0 bases from J, with 6 bases in between. In nucleotides, the CDR3 is TGTGCCAGCAGCGTTGACAGCTCTGGAAACACCATATATTTT. As protein: CASSVDSSGNTIYF.

There are a few counts of this clone. Different DNA sequences within this sample yield the same CDR3. The rearrangement links TRBV5-1 to TRBJ2-2; the match to TRBD2 covers 10 bases. The ends lost 4 bases at V and 3 bases at J; junction bases unmatched: 3. Germline CDR1 is SGHRS and CDR2 is YFSETQ. CDR3 size: 15 residues. In DNA form, the CDR3 reads TGCGCCAGCAGCGGGAGCGGGAGGGACACCGGGGAGCTGTTTTTT. Translating gives CASSGSGRDTGELFF. The full variable domain, its missing parts supplied by reference TRBV5-1 and TRBJ2-2, is KAGVTQTPRYLIKTRGQQVTLSCSPISGHRSVSWYQQTPGQGLQFLFEYFSETQRNKGNFPGRFSGRQFSNSRSEMNVSTLELGDSALYLCASSGSGRDTGELFFGEGSRLTVL.

The DNA of the CDR3 is TGCGCCAGCAGCCTTGGACTGACTAGCACAGATACGCAGTATTTT. Translating it yields CASSLGLTSTDTQYF. The rearrangement joins TRBV4-3 to TRBJ2-3; D might be TRBD2 (5 bases). CDR1 LGHNA and CDR2 YSLEER come from the germline V gene. CDR3 size: 15 residues. Trimming shortened V by 4 bases and J by 0 bases, and 11 bases separated the two germline ends.

This rearrangement joins TRBV5-6 to TRBJ1-5; the D gene is possibly TRBD1 (5 bases). The CDR3 consists of 14 residues. In germline, CDR1 is SGHDT, CDR2 YYEEEE. V dropped 1 base and J dropped 6 bases, with 11 bases sitting between them. The CDR3 coding sequence is TGTGCCAGCAGCTTGCGAGGGGTAGGTCAGCCCCAGCATTTT. This translates into CASSLRGVGQPQHF. The full variable domain, rest sourced from reference TRBV5-6 and TRBJ1-5, is DAGVTQSPTHLIKTRGQQVTLRCSPKSGHDTVSWYQQALGQGPQFIFQYYEEEERQRGNFPDRFSGHQFPNYSSELNVNALLLGDSALYLCASSLRGVGQPQHFGDGTRLSIL.

The CDR3 reads CASSEGQGHNQPQHF. The CDR3 region has the DNA TGTGCCAGCAGTGAAGGCCAGGGGCACAATCAGCCCCAGCATTTT. V gene TRBV6-1 combines with J gene TRBJ1-5, with a possible D match to TRBD1 (6 bases). Between the trimmed V and J ends, which lost 1 base and 3 bases, there was a span of 10 bases. The CDR3 loop spans 15 amino acids. Per the germline V gene, CDR1 is MNHNS and CDR2 is SASEGT.

The chain carries TRBV10-3 and TRBJ2-7, with D perhaps given as TRBD1 or TRBD2 (5 bases each). Germline loops: CDR1 ENHRY, CDR2 SYGVKD. Trimming shortened V by 8 bases and J by 1 base, and 9 bases separated the two germline ends. This CDR3 is built from 12 residues. CDR3: CAIGGPSYEQYF. The CDR3 region has the DNA TGTGCCATCGGGGGACCTTCCTACGAGCAGTACTTC.

A few counts support this clone. The chain recombines TRBV5-8 with TRBJ2-5; TRBD1 aligns across 11 bases. Trimming at V came to 8 bases and at J to 4 bases, leaving 4 bases not matched to a gene. From germline, CDR1 is SGHTS and CDR2 YDEGEE. This CDR3 contains 13 residues. This CDR3 reads CASGQGAGETQYF. The CDR3 DNA follows: TGTGCCAGTGGACAGGGGGCAGGAGAGACCCAGTACTTC.

Comments on this clone: The same CDR3 arises from other DNA sequences in this sample as well. This chain links TRBV9 with TRBJ2-5; D is unresolved. Germline V gene sequence: CDR1 SGDLS, CDR2 YYNGEE. V dropped 0 bases and J dropped 4 bases, with 4 bases sitting between them. This CDR3 is 12 amino acids long. The CDR3 spells CASSVVGETQYF. The CDR3 DNA follows: TGTGCCAGCAGCGTAGTCGGAGAGACCCAGTACTTC.

The DNA of the CDR3 is TGTGCTAGTGGTTCATGGACTTTGGAGACCCAGTACTTC. Its protein is CASGSWTLETQYF. The chain couples TRBV12-5 to TRBJ2-5; TRBD2 might be the D (5 bases). This CDR3 has 13 amino acids. V was shortened by 4 bases and J by 5 bases, with 11 bases between the two germline ends. The germline V gene has CDR1 LGHNT and CDR2 FRNRAP.

The chain uses TRBV5-4 and TRBJ2-7; D may match TRBD1 or TRBD2 (5 bases each). The germline V and J ends were trimmed by 0 bases and 1 base, with 20 bases remaining between them. In germline, CDR1 is SGHNT, CDR2 YYREEE (reference sequence). The CDR3 is 18 amino acids. In DNA form, the CDR3 reads TGTGCCAGCAGCTTGGATGGTGGAAGGGGAGTAGGGTCCTACGAGCAGTACTTC. It encodes CASSLDGGRGVGSYEQYF. The variable domain in full, with the rest retrieved from reference TRBV5-4 and TRBJ2-7, is ETGVTQSPTHLIKTRGQQVTLRCSSQSGHNTVSWYQQALGQGPQFIFQYYREEENGRGNFPPRFSGLQFPNYSSELNVNALELDDSALYLCASSLDGGRGVGSYEQYFGPGTRLTVT.

This chain links TRBV4-2 with TRBJ1-6, with no clear D. There are 17 residues in the CDR3. V gave up 5 bases and J gave up 9 bases, with 23 bases separating them. Germline CDR1 reads LGHNA; CDR2 reads YNFKEQ. The CDR3 DNA sequence: TGTGCCAGCAGCGAACGGGATACGGGATCTTTGGGTTCACCCCTCCACTTT. Protein: CASSERDTGSLGSPLHF.

The chain employs TRBV9 and TRBJ2-1; 9 positions match TRBD2. CDR1 is SGDLS and CDR2 is YYNGEE in the germline V gene. The CDR3 length is 14 residues. The trim removed 3 bases at V and 4 bases at J, leaving 2 bases unmatched. The CDR3 loop is CASSALAGYNEQFF. CDR3 coding DNA: TGTGCCAGCAGCGCCCTAGCGGGGTACAATGAGCAGTTCTTC.

The J gene is TRBJ2-2, the V gene TRBV5-1; D gene uncertain. This CDR3 is built from 16 residues. The V end was cut by 4 bases, the J end by 0 bases, with 13 bases between. The germline V gene encodes CDR1 SGHRS and CDR2 YFSETQ. The CDR3 reads CASSQRVAANTGELFF. The CDR3 coding sequence is TGCGCCAGCAGCCAAAGGGTTGCGGCGAACACCGGGGAGCTGTTTTTT.